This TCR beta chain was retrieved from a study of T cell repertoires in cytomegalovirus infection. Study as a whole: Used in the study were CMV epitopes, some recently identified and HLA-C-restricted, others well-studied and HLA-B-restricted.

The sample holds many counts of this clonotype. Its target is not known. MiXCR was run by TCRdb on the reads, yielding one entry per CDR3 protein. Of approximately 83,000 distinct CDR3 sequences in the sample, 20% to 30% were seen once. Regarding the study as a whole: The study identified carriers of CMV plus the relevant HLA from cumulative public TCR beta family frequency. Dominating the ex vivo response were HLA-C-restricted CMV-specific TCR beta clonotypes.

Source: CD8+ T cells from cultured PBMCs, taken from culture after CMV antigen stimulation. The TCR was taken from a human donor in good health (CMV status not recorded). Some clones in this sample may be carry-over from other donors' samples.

The CDR3 protein is CASRPDWAESTDTQYF. DNA of the CDR3: TGTGCCAGCAGACCGGACTGGGCGGAGAGCACAGATACGCAGTATTTT. The chain carries TRBV7-8 and TRBJ2-3; TRBD2 is a possible D gene (5 bases). The CDR3 has 16 amino acids. Trimming removed 6 bases from V and 0 bases from J, with 16 bases in between. Germline V gives CDR1 SGHVS, CDR2 FQNEAQ.